A single sample gave rise to the 11 T cell receptor beta chains below, sequenced in a study of response to subunit inactivated influenza vaccine. Each CDR3 protein is one row after TCRdb ran MiXCR on the RT-PCR reads. This table holds about 780,000 distinct CDR3 sequences, approximately 17% found once. Source: PBMCs from blood, taken 4 to 6 days after vaccination. Receptors were obtained from a man aged 50 to 60 who received an inactivated influenza vaccine.

Ten or more counts support this clonotype. The chain carries TRBV12-3 or TRBV12-4 and TRBJ2-1, with 8 bases identical to TRBD1. CDR3 length: 15 residues. V trimming: 5 bases; J trimming: 1 base; junction bases outside the gene matches: 4. The CDR3 loop reads CASSPRQGSYNEQFF. In DNA, the CDR3 is TGTGCCAGCAGTCCAAGACAGGGGTCCTACAATGAGCAGTTCTTC.

This clonotype came up once. This may arise from a read error, as a much more abundant clone is one base away. The rearrangement links TRBV5-1 to TRBJ1-2; a weak D match, TRBD1 (6 bases). Germline assignment: CDR1 SGHRS and CDR2 YFSETQ. This CDR3 is built from 13 residues. Trimming left V 4 bases short and J 4 bases short, with 11 bases between. CDR3 DNA: TGCGCCAGCAGCACCGGACAGACCTATGGCTACACCTTC. This codes for CASSTGQTYGYTF.

This clonotype was seen a handful of times. The rearrangement joins TRBV5-1 to TRBJ2-1; 8 bases align to TRBD1. Trimming cost V 4 bases and J 6 bases; bases outside gene matches: 6. Germline loops: CDR1 SGHRS, CDR2 YFSETQ. CDR3 length equals 14 residues. Here the CDR3 reads CASSLLGQGNEQFF. CDR3 bases: TGCGCCAGCAGCCTTCTAGGACAGGGCAATGAGCAGTTCTTC. Full variable domain (missing parts from reference TRBV5-1 and TRBJ2-1): KAGVTQTPRYLIKTRGQQVTLSCSPISGHRSVSWYQQTPGQGLQFLFEYFSETQRNKGNFPGRFSGRQFSNSRSEMNVSTLELGDSALYLCASSLLGQGNEQFFGPGTRLTVL.

The rearrangement links TRBV20-1 to TRBJ2-2; TRBD1 agrees at 7 bases. The CDR3 totals 14 residues. Looked up from germline, CDR1 is DFQATT and CDR2 is SNEGSKA (reference sequence). V gave up 6 bases and J gave up 1 base; unmatched junction bases: 5. This CDR3 is CSALAGGNTGELFF. As DNA, the CDR3 is TGCAGTGCCCTGGCAGGGGGGAACACCGGGGAGCTGTTTTTT.

The chain joins TRBV6-7 to TRBJ2-1, with TRBD2 identical over 7 bases. TRBV6-7 is sorted into the ORF group, with uncertain function. Unmatched junction bases numbered 11, after V lost 0 bases and J lost 0 bases. The CDR3 has 19 amino acids. CDR3 sequence: CASSYSGTTPISSYNEQFF. DNA for the CDR3: TGTGCCAGCAGTTACTCCGGGACTACCCCGATTAGCTCCTACAATGAGCAGTTCTTC.

The chain carries TRBV27 and TRBJ2-1, with 11 bases matching TRBD1. The CDR3 loop spans 14 amino acids. Germline V CDR1 and CDR2: MNHEY, SMNVEV (reference sequence). Trimming took 4 bases from V and 8 from J; bases not matched to a gene: 4. The CDR3 DNA reads TGTGCCAGCAGTTGGGGACAGGGGGTCGATGAGCAGTTCTTC. It codes for CASSWGQGVDEQFF.

The chain employs TRBV12-3 or TRBV12-4 and TRBJ2-5; the match to TRBD2 covers 11 bases. The CDR3 loop spans 16 amino acids. V lost 6 bases, J lost 1 base, and 7 bases stayed unmatched. The CDR3 spells CASSFMGLAVQETQYF. CDR3 bases: TGTGCCAGCAGCTTTATGGGACTAGCGGTCCAAGAGACCCAGTACTTC.

CDR3 DNA: TGTGCCAGCAGCCAAAGGTCTGACTATGGCTACACCTTC. This translates into CASSQRSDYGYTF. The chain combines TRBV3-1 with TRBJ1-2; D uncertain. V lost 2 bases and J lost 3, with 7 bases in between. The CDR3 has 13 residues. From germline, CDR1 is LGHDT and CDR2 YNNKEL (reference sequence). The whole variable domain, filled in from reference TRBV3-1 and TRBJ1-2, reads DTAVSQTPKYLVTQMGNDKSIKCEQNLGHDTMYWYKQDSKKFLKIMFSYNNKELIINETVPNRFSPKSPDKAHLNLHINSLELGDSAVYFCASSQRSDYGYTFGSGTRLTVV.

This clonotype has ten or more counts. The rearrangement links TRBV29-1 to TRBJ2-1; D possibly corresponds to TRBD1 (6 bases). Germline V gene lookup returns CDR1 SQVTM and CDR2 ANQGSEA. This CDR3 spans 12 amino acids. Trimming removed 6 bases at V and 7 bases at J, with 13 bases between. CDR3 in DNA: TGCAGCGTACAAACAGGGTTGAATGAGCAGTTCTTC. It specifies CSVQTGLNEQFF.

This clonotype was seen a few times. This chain uses TRBV29-1 with TRBJ2-7; D is uncertain. CDR3 size: 13 residues. Germline CDR1 reads SQVTM; CDR2 reads ANQGSEA. With 4 bases removed from V and 0 bases from J, the gap between germline ends came to 10 bases. CDR3 coding DNA: TGCAGCGTTGTTCACCCAAGCTCCTACGAGCAGTACTTC. Amino acid sequence: CSVVHPSSYEQYF.

This clonotype has more than one count but fewer than ten. The chain uses TRBV29-1 and TRBJ1-1; 7 bases are shared with TRBD1. Germline CDR1 reads SQVTM; CDR2 reads ANQGSEA. The V gene end was trimmed by 4 bases and the J gene end by 4 bases; junction bases not matched to a gene: 9. The CDR3 loop spans 14 amino acids. CDR3 loop: CSVVAGGMRTEAFF. In DNA form, the CDR3 reads TGCAGCGTTGTGGCAGGGGGAATGCGCACTGAAGCTTTCTTT.